This T cell receptor (beta chain) was sequenced in a study of T cell repertoires in ileal Crohn's disease. Trimming left V 8 bases short and J 4 bases short, with 15 bases between. There are 14 residues in the CDR3. Germline-derived CDR1 and CDR2 are SEHNR and FQNEAQ (reference sequence). The study's findings and limits: Clonality above 26.8% at surgery always came with endoscopic recurrence.

Around 0.55 micrograms of biopsy DNA per sample underwent TCRB immunosequencing. The assay was immunoSEQ multiplex PCR, and TCRdb's table has in-frame clones only and misses some. The profile shows over 25,000 clones, about four fifths of them singletons. Turning to this clone: As yet, its antigen is unknown.

The sample was ileal tissue. This clonotype originated in an adult with Crohn's disease. The J gene is TRBJ2-1, the V gene TRBV7-9, with D perhaps TRBD2 (5 bases). The chain's CDR3 is CASGTASGYNEQFF. CDR3 sequence (DNA): TGTGCCAGCGGAACCGCCTCGGGATACAATGAGCAGTTCTTC.